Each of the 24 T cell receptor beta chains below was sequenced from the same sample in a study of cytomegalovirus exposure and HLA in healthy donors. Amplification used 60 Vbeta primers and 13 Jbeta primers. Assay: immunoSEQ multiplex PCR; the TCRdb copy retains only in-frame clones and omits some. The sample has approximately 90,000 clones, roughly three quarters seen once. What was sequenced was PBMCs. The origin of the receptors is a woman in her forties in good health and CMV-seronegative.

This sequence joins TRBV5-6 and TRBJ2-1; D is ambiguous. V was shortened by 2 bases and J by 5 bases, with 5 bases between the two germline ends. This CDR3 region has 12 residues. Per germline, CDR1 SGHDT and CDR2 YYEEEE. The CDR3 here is CASSFENNEQFF. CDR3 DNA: TGTGCCAGCAGCTTCGAGAACAATGAGCAGTTCTTC.

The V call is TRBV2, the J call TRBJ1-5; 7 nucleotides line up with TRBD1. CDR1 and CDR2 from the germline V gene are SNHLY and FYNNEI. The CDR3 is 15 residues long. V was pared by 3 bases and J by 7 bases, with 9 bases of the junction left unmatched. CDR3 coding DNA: TGTGCCAGCAGTGAGACGGAGACAGGGTCACAGCCCCAGCATTTT. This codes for CASSETETGSQPQHF. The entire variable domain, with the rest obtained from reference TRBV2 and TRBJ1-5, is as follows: EPEVTQTPSHQVTQMGQEVILRCVPISNHLYFYWYRQILGQKVEFLVSFYNNEISEKSEIFDDQFSVERPDGSNFTLKIRSTKLEDSAMYFCASSETETGSQPQHFGDGTRLSIL.

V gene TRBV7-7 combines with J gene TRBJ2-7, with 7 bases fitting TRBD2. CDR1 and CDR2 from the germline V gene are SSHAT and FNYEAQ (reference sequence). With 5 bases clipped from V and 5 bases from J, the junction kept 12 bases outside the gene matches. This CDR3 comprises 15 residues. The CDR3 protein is CASSLTSALYDEQYF. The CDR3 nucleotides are TGTGCCAGCAGCCTCACTAGCGCTCTTTACGACGAGCAGTACTTC.

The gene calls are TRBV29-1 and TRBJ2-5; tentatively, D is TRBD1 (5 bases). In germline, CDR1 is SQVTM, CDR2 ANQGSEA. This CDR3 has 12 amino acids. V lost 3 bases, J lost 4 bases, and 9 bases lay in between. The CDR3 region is CSVDQGPETQYF. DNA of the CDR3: TGCAGCGTTGATCAGGGCCCAGAGACCCAGTACTTC.

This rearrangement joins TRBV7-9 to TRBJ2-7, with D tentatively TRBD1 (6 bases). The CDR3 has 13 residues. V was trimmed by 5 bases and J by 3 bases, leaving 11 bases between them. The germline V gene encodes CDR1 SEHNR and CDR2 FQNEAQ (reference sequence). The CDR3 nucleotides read TGTGCCAGCAGCCACAGGGATTACTACGAGCAGTACTTC. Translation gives CASSHRDYYEQYF. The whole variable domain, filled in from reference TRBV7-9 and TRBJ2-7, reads DTGVSQNPRHKITKRGQNVTFRCDPISEHNRLYWYRQTLGQGPEFLTYFQNEAQLEKSRLLSDRFSAERPKGSFSTLEIQRTEQGDSAMYLCASSHRDYYEQYFGPGTRLTVT.

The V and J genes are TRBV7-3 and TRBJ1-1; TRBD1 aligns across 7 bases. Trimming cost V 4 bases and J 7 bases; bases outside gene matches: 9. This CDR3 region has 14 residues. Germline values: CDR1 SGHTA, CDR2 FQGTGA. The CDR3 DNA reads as TGTGCCAGCAGCTCTACCGGGACAGAGAGTGAAGCTTTCTTT. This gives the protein CASSSTGTESEAFF.

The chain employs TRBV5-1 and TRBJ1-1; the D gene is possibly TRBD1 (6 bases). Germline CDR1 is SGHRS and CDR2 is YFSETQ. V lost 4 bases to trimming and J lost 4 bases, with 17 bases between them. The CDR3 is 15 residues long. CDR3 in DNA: TGCGCCAGCAGCATAGGAGGGGGGGCGGTCACTGAAGCTTTCTTT. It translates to CASSIGGGAVTEAFF.

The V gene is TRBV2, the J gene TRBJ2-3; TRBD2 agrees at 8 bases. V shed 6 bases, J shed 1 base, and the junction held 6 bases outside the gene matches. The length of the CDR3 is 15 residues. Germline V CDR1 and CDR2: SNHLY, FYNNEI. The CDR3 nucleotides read TGTGCCAGCAGAACCCGGGGGGGCCGCACAGATACGCAGTATTTT. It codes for CASRTRGGRTDTQYF.

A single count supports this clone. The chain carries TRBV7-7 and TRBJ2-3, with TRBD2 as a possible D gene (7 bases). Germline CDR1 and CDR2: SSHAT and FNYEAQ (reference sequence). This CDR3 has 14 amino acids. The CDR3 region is CASSRGPSTDTQYF. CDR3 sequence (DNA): TGTGCTAGCTCGCGGGGGCCCAGCACAGATACGCAGTATTTT.

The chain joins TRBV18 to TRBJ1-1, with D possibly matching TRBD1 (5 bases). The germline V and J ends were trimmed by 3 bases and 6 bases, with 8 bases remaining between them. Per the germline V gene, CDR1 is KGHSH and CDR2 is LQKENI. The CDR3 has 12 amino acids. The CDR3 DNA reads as TGTGCCAGCTCACCCCAGGGCTCTGAAGCTTTCTTT. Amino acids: CASSPQGSEAFF.

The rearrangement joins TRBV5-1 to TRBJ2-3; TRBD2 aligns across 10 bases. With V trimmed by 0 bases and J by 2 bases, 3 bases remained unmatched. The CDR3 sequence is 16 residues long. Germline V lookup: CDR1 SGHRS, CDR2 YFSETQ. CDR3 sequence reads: CASSLELAGITDTQYF. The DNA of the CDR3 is TGCGCCAGCAGCTTGGAACTAGCGGGGATCACAGATACGCAGTATTTT.

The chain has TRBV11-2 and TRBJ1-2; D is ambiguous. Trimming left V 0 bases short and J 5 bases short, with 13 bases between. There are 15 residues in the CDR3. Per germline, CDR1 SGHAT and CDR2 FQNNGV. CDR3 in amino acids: CASSLDVGTGYGYTF. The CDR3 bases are TGTGCCAGCAGCTTAGACGTGGGCACGGGATATGGCTACACCTTC.

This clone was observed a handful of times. Written as DNA, the CDR3 is TGTGCCAGCAGCGAAAGACAGGGACACACAGATACGCAGTATTTT. Residues: CASSERQGHTDTQYF. The V and J genes are TRBV7-9 and TRBJ2-3; 7 positions agree with TRBD1. The CDR3 runs to 15 residues. V was clipped by 5 bases and J by 2 bases; unmatched bases: 7. The germline gives CDR1 SEHNR, CDR2 FQNEAQ (reference sequence). Together with reference TRBV7-9 and TRBJ2-3, the CDR3 gives the full variable domain: DTGVSQNPRHKITKRGQNVTFRCDPISEHNRLYWYRQTLGQGPEFLTYFQNEAQLEKSRLLSDRFSAERPKGSFSTLEIQRTEQGDSAMYLCASSERQGHTDTQYFGPGTRLTVL.

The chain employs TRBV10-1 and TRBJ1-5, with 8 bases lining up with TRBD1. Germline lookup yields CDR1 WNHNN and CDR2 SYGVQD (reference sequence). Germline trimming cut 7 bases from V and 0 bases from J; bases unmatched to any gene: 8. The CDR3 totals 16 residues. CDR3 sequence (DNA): TGCGCCAGCACGGGGTGGGACAGGTTTAGCAATCAGCCCCAGCATTTT. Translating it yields CASTGWDRFSNQPQHF.

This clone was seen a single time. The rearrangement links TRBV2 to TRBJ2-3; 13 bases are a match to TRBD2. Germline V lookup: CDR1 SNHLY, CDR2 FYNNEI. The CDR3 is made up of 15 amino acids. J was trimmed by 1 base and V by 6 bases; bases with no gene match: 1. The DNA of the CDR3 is TGTGCCAGCAGCGGACTAGCGGGGGGCACAGATACGCAGTATTTT. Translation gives CASSGLAGGTDTQYF.

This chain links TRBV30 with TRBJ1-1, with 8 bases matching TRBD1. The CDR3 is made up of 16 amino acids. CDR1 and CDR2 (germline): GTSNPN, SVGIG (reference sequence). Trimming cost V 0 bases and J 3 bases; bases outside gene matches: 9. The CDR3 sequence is CAWSVLGTGQYTEAFF. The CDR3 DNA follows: TGTGCCTGGAGTGTACTCGGGACAGGCCAATACACTGAAGCTTTCTTT. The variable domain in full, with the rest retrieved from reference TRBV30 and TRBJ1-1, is SQTIHQWPATLVQPVGSPLSLECTVEGTSNPNLYWYRQAAGRGLQLLFYSVGIGQISSEVPQNLSASRPQDRQFILSSKKLLLSDSGFYLCAWSVLGTGQYTEAFFGQGTRLTVV.

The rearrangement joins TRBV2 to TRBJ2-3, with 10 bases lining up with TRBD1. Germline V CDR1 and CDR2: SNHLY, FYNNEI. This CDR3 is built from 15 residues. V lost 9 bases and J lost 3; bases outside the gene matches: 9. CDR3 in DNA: TGTGCCAGTACTGGACAGGGGGTCTATACAGATACGCAGTATTTT. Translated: CASTGQGVYTDTQYF.

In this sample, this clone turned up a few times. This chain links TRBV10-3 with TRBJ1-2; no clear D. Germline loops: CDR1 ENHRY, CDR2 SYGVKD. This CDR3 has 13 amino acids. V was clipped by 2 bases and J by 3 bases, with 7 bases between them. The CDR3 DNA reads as TGTGCCATCAGTGAGGCGGCAGACTATGGCTACACCTTC. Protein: CAISEAADYGYTF.

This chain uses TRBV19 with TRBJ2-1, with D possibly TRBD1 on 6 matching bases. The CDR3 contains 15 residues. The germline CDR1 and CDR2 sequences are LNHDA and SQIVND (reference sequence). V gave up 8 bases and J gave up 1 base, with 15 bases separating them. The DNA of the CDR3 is TGTGCCAGTTCACCCCGGGACATATCCTACAATGAGCAGTTCTTC. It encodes CASSPRDISYNEQFF.

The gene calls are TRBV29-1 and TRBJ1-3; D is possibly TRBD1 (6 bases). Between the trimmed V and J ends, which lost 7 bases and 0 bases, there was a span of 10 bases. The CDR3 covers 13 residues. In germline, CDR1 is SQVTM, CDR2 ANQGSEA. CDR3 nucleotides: TGCAGCGGACAGGTCAGCTCTGGAAACACCATATATTTT. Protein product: CSGQVSSGNTIYF.

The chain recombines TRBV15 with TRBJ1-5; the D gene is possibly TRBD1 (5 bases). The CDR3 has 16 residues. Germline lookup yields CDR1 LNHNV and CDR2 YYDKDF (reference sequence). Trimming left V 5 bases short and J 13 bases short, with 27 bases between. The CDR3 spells CATSRVLESGVGGQHF. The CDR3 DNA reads TGTGCCACCAGCCGCGTTTTAGAGTCAGGCGTGGGGGGGCAGCATTTT.

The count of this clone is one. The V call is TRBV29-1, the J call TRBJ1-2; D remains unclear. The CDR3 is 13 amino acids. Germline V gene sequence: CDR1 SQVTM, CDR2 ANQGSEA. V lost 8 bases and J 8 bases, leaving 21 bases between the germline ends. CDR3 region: CSSQLDGGLGYTF. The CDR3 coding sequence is TGCAGCTCCCAGTTAGACGGAGGACTGGGCTACACCTTC.

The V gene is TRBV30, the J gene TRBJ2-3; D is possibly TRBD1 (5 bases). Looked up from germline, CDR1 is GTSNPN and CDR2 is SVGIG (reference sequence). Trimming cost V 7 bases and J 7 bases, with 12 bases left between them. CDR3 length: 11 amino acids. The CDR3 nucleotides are TGTGCCTTGACCCCAGGGAATACGCAGTATTTT. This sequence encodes CALTPGNTQYF.

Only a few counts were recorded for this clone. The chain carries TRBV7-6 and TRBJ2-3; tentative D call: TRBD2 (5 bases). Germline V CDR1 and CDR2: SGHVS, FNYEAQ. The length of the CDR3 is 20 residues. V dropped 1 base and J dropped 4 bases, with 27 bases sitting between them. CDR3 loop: CASSLGYSGLGFGVADTQYF. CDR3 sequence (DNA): TGTGCCAGCAGCTTAGGCTATTCGGGCCTTGGGTTCGGGGTTGCAGATACGCAGTATTTT.